Shown below are 9 T cell receptor beta chains from a single sample sequenced in a study of T cells in Graves' hyperthyroidism and ophthalmopathy. Researchers took RNA transcripts and amplified the TCR beta CDR3 regions from them. HTBI primers were used for first-round RT-PCR of the TCR CDR3. Each CDR3 protein gets one entry after TCRdb re-called the multiplex PCR reads with MiXCR. The sample contains under 350,000 distinct CDR3 sequences, roughly 14% of which appear only once. Sequencing used blood. The receptors come from a woman aged 25 to 39 with Graves' hyperthyroidism that later progressed to Graves' ophthalmopathy.

This clonotype showed up many times. The rearrangement uses TRBV28 and TRBJ2-1; TRBD2 matches 16 bases. The CDR3 is made up of 17 amino acids. V gave up 5 bases and J gave up 7 bases; unmatched junction bases: 8. Germline V CDR1 and CDR2: MDHEN, SYDVKM. The CDR3 sequence is CASSTPGLAGGLNEQFF. CDR3 bases: TGTGCCAGCAGTACCCCGGGACTAGCGGGAGGGCTTAATGAGCAGTTCTTC.

About this clonotype: One base away lies a much larger clone, so this may be a sequencing read error. This sequence joins TRBV28 and TRBJ2-5; 7 bases align to TRBD2. Germline CDR1 MDHEN, CDR2 SYDVKM. There are 13 residues in the CDR3. The CDR3: CVSTSAPSRAQYF. CDR3 nucleotide sequence: TGTGTCAGCACTAGCGCACCTTCTCGGGCCCAGTACTTC.

There are a few counts of this clonotype. V gene TRBV28 combines with J gene TRBJ2-3; D gene uncertain. Germline V gene data show CDR1 as MDHEN and CDR2 as SYDVKM. This CDR3 spans 15 amino acids. The V end was cut by 6 bases, the J end by 4 bases, with 17 bases between. CDR3 loop: CASRIPSLSPDTQYF. CDR3 sequence (DNA): TGTGCCAGCAGAATCCCCAGCCTATCCCCAGATACGCAGTATTTT.

Note on this clonotype: The junction departs from the called germline gene at one end, perhaps through a read error. This chain uses TRBV7-7 with TRBJ2-2, with a weak D call TRBD2 (5 bases). Germline CDR1 is SSHAT and CDR2 is FNYEAQ (reference sequence). This CDR3 is 14 amino acids long. The CDR3 loop reads CASSFSANTGELVF. The CDR3 bases are TGTGCTAGCAGCTTTTCCGCGAACACCGGGGAGCTGGTTTTT. The full variable domain, its missing parts supplied by reference TRBV7-7 and TRBJ2-2, is GAGVSQSPRYKVTKRGQDVTLRCDPISSHATLYWYQQALGQGPEFLTYFNYEAQPDKSGLPSDRFSAERPEGSISTLTIQRTEQRDSAMYRCASSFSANTGELVFGEGSRLTVL.

This clonotype was observed a few times. The chain links TRBV19 to TRBJ2-2; TRBD1 matches 8 bases. The trim removed 11 bases at V and 1 base at J, leaving 6 bases unmatched. Germline CDR1 is LNHDA and CDR2 is SQIVND (reference sequence). The CDR3 length is 14 residues. The CDR3: CAASDRVNTGELFF. The CDR3 DNA follows: TGTGCCGCGTCGGACAGGGTGAACACCGGGGAGCTGTTTTTT.

This clonotype showed up many times. The chain uses TRBV12-3 or TRBV12-4 and TRBJ1-1; 9 nucleotides line up with TRBD1. After removal of 10 bases from V and 10 bases from J, the junction contained 7 bases not matched to a gene. This CDR3 spans 11 amino acids. The CDR3 is CATRRGQGAFF. CDR3 nucleotides: TGTGCCACACGAAGGGGACAGGGAGCTTTCTTT.

Worth noting for this clonotype: Given a much more abundant clone one base away, this may be a read error. The rearrangement links TRBV27 to TRBJ1-1, with TRBD1 as a possible D gene (6 bases). This CDR3 region has 15 residues. The germline gives CDR1 MNHEY, CDR2 SMNVEV (reference sequence). Between the trimmed V and J ends, which lost 4 bases and 4 bases, there was a span of 16 bases. CDR3 DNA sequence: TGTGCCAGCAGTTCCCCACAGGGAGGGACCACTGAAGCTTTCTTT. It yields the protein CASSSPQGGTTEAFF.

This clonotype occurred a few times. The CDR3 sequence is CSARTDLSTDTQYF. As DNA, the CDR3 is TGCAGTGCTCGGACAGACTTAAGCACAGATACGCAGTATTTT. The chain joins TRBV20-1 to TRBJ2-3, with D tentatively TRBD1 (6 bases). CDR1 DFQATT and CDR2 SNEGSKA come from the germline V gene (reference sequence). There are 14 residues in the CDR3. Trimming removed 5 bases at V and 0 bases at J, with 12 bases between.

This clonotype was seen a few times. The V and J genes are TRBV6-1 and TRBJ2-1, with 7 bases fitting TRBD2. CDR1 is MNHNS, CDR2 SASEGT, per germline. There are 16 residues in the CDR3. The V segment lost 7 bases and the J segment 2 bases; nucleotides outside the gene matches: 11. CDR3 residues: CASKFRGGGAYNEQFF. The CDR3 bases are TGTGCCAGCAAATTCCGGGGCGGGGGTGCCTACAATGAGCAGTTCTTC.